This T cell receptor beta chain was recovered during a study of blood T cell repertoires in COVID-19 (dated by TCRdb to 2018 to 2020). Looking at the study overall: The collaborator samples originated in the United States, Italy and Spain and spanned the acute and convalescent phases of COVID-19. Samples were obtained from the ongoing ImmuneRACE study (first 160 participants) and from 950 to 1,500 subjects provided by 6 global collaborators. The repertoires were made available in a free public database intended to serve as a resource for research on the immune response to SARS-CoV-2. Deeply sampled blood TCRbeta repertoires from subjects exposed to, actively infected with, or recovered from COVID-19 were included in the dataset. Nearly every sample came with metadata listing a de-identified subject ID, COVID-19 status, age in years and sex. Where available, HLA class I and class II types were obtained from metadata supplied by the sample provider rather than from assay-based typing. The material from the prospective study consisted of cDNA or gDNA derived from T cells, B-cell-depleted T cells, or PBMCs. Broad study findings and their caveats: The quantity of clinical and demographic metadata differed by source and by participant and was supplied without curation.

For this clone: No antigen is known for it. It has no much larger one-base neighbor in the sample; base qualities were not kept.

TCRbeta CDR3 regions were amplified from genomic DNA by means of the immunoSEQ Assay, a bias-controlled multiplex PCR. Per the authors' processing: Within the assay, amplification of reference gene primers was used to estimate how many nucleated cells each sample contained. To quantify the absolute abundance of each unique TCRbeta CDR3 rearrangement, sequence reads were collapsed and filtered. Productive Simpson clonality was computed per sample as the square root of Simpson's diversity index over productive rearrangements. TCRdb carries this immuneACCESS record with in-frame sequences only. Its versions omit some clonotypes, under half of them owing to an unresolved V gene in the studies checked, with the rest unexplained. The DNA was the basis for D and trimming; V, J and clone size are from that table. This sample gives some 330,000 clones in total; less than 90% of them show up just once. Less than 6% of the sample is taken by the ten largest.

Participants in the prospective study were enrolled through a virtual design, were aged roughly 18 to 100 years, and lived in under 25 United States geographic areas. Cohort assignment in the prospective study relied on participant-reported clinical history from a screening survey and a study questionnaire. Recovered participants in ImmuneRACE Cohort 3 were defined by two consecutive negative NP/OP PCR tests, clearance by a healthcare professional, or resolution of symptoms. In the prospective study, mobile phlebotomists collected whole blood, serum and a nasopharyngeal or oropharyngeal swab from each participant. Over a 2-month period, participants in the prospective study had the option of providing additional blood draws and questionnaires. Blood samples from the prospective study were shipped frozen or at room temperature prior to DNA extraction. The CDR3 runs 11 residues from the cysteine to the phenylalanine. Of all the DNA, just the CDR3 is kept, 33 bases in frame from base 1. Deletion took 1 base off V and 6 bases off J, with a span of 6 bases between the germline ends. CDR1 and CDR2 (DFQATT, SNEGSKA) derive from the germline V gene (reference sequence).

The sequenced sample consisted of PBMCs or T cells enriched from blood (not recorded which). The sequence came from a woman between 45 and 65 years old who had recovered from COVID-19. Here the chain combines TRBV20-1 and TRBJ1-2, with the D gene not confidently named. The CDR3 region reads CSARVLHGYTF. The base sequence is TGCAGTGCTAGAGTCCTTCATGGCTACACCTTC.